This T cell receptor (beta chain) stems from a study of PD-1 blockade in classical Hodgkin lymphoma. Documented time point: newly diagnosed, previously untreated cHL patient sample. There are a few counts of this clone. Only in-frame clones appear in the TCRdb table, and some are missing; sequencing was by immunoSEQ multiplex PCR. This table holds fewer than 90,000 clones, nearly 95% found once. The CDR3 loop spans 13 amino acids. CDR1 is KGHSH, CDR2 LQKENI, per germline. V gave up 8 bases and J gave up 7 bases; unmatched junction bases: 9. This chain connects TRBV18 to TRBJ1-1, with 8 bases matching TRBD1. The sequenced sample consisted of peripheral blood mononuclear cells (PBMCs). This clonotype was sampled from a human donor with classical Hodgkin lymphoma. The CDR3, as DNA: TGTGCCAGCACAGGGGGGCAGGTGAATGAAGCTTTCTTT. It yields the protein CASTGGQVNEAFF. The whole variable domain, filled in from reference TRBV18 and TRBJ1-1, reads NAGVMQNPRHLVRRRGQEARLRCSPMKGHSHVYWYRQLPEEGLKFMVYLQKENIIDESGMPKERFSAEFPKEGPSILRIQQVVRGDSAAYFCASTGGQVNEAFFGQGTRLTVV.